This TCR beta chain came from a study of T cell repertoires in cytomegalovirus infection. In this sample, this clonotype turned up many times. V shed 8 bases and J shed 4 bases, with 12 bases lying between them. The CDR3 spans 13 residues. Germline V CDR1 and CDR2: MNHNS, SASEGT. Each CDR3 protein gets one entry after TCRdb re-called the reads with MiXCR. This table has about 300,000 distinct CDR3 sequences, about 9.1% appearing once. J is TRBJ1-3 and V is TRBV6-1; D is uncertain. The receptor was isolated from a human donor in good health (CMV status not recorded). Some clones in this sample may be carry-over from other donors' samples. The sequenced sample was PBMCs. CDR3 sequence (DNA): TGTGCCAGCGGTTCGAATGGAGGAAACACCATATATTTT. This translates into CASGSNGGNTIYF.